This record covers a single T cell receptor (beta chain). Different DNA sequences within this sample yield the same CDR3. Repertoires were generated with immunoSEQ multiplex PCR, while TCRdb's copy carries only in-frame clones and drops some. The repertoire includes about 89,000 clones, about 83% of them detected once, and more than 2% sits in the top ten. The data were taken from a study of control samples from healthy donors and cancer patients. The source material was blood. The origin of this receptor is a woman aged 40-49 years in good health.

Here the CDR3 reads CASSVTGNTEAFF. The CDR3 DNA reads as TGTGCCAGCAGCGTGACGGGGAACACTGAAGCTTTCTTT. This chain connects TRBV9 to TRBJ1-1; D ambiguous. Germline lookup yields CDR1 SGDLS and CDR2 YYNGEE. The ends were cut back, 2 bases at V and 1 base at J, with 6 bases in the middle. The CDR3 totals 13 residues.